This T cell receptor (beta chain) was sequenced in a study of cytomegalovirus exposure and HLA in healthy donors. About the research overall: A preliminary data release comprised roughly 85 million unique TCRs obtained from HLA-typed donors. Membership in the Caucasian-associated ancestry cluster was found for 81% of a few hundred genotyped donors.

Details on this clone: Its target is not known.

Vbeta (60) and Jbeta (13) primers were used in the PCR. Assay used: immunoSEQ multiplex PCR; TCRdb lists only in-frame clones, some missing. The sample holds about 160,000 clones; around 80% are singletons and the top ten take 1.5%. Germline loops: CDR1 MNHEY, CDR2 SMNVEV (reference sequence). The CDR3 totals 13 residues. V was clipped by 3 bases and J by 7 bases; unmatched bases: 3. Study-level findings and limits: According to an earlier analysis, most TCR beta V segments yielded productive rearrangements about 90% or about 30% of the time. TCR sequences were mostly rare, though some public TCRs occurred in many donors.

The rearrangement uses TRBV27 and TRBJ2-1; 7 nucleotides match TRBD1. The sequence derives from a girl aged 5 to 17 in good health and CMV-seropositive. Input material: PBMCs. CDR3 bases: TGTGCCAGCAGTTTCCCCAGGGGGAATGAGCAGTTCTTC. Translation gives CASSFPRGNEQFF.